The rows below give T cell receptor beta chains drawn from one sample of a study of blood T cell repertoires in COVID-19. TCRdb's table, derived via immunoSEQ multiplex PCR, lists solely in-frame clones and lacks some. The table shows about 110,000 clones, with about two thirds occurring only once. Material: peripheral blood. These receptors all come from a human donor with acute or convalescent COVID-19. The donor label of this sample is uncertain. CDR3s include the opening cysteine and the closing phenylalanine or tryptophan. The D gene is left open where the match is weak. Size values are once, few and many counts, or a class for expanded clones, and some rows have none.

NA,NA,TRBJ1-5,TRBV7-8,TGTGCCAGCAGATCAAGTGCGGGACGCAATCAGCCCCAGCATTTT,CASRSSAGRNQPQHF
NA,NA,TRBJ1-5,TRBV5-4,TGTGCCAGCAGCTGTCCGGGAACGGAAAATCAGCCCCAGCATTTT,CASSCPGTENQPQHF
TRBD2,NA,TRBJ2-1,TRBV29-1,TGCAGCGTTCTAGCGGGGACGTACATAGAGCAGTTCTTC,CSVLAGTYIEQFF
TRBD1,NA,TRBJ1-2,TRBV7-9,TGTGCCAGCAGCTTAGTTGACAGGGGGCCTAACTATGGCTACACCTTC,CASSLVDRGPNYGYTF
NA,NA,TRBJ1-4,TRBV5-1,TGCGCCAGCAGCTTGTTAGCCGAGTCTGAAAAACTGTTTTTT,CASSLLAESEKLFF
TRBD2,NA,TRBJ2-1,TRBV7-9,TGTGCCAGCAGCTCACGGGGGGGCTCCTACAATGAGCAGTTCTTC,CASSSRGGSYNEQFF
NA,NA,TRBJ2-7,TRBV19,TGTGCCAGTAGTATGATGTGGGGGGGCCCTTACGAGCAGTACTTC,CASSMMWGGPYEQYF
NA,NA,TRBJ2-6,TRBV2,TGTGCCAGCCGCTCCAGGGTACATGGGGCCAACGTCCTGACTTTC,CASRSRVHGANVLTF
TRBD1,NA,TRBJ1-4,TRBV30,TGTGCCTGGAAGGGACAGGGGGGTTCGGGTGAAAAACTGTTTTTT,CAWKGQGGSGEKLFF
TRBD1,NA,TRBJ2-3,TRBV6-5,TGTGCCAGCAGTTTGGGCTCTACAGGGGCAGATACGCAGTATTTT,CASSLGSTGADTQYF
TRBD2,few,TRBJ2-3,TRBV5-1,TGCGCCAGCAGCAAGGTACTGGGTCTAGCGGGGGGCCAGGGCACAGATACGCAGTATTTT,CASSKVLGLAGGQGTDTQYF
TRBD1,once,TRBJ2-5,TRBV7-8,TGTGCCAGCAGCCACCACAGGGGCAAGGAGACCCAGTACTTC,CASSHHRGKETQYF
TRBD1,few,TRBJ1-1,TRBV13,TGTGCCAGCAGTCGGGACAGCAAAAAAGCTTTCTTT,CASSRDSKKAFF
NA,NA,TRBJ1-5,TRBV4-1,TGCGCCAGCAGCCTAAGCGGGGGGAATCAGCCCCAGCATTTT,CASSLSGGNQPQHF
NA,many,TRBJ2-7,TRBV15,TGTGCCACCAGCAGAGATGTGCAGGAGCAGTACTTC,CATSRDVQEQYF
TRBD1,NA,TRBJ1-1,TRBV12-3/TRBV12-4,TGTGCCAGCACCTGGGACAGGGAAACTGAAGCTTTCTTT,CASTWDRETEAFF
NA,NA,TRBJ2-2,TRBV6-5,TGTGCCAGCAAGGGACACTTAAACACCGGGGAGCTGTTTTTT,CASKGHLNTGELFF
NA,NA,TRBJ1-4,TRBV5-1,TGCGCCAGCAGCCGGGGAGCGGCAACTAATGAAAAACTGTTTTTT,CASSRGAATNEKLFF
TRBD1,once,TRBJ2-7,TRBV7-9,TGTGCCAGCAGCTTAGGGAGGGACAGGGGCTTTTACGAGCAGTACTTC,CASSLGRDRGFYEQYF
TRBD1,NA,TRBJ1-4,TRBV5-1,TGCGCCAGCAGCTTGGGGACAGGGTGGGGTGAAAAACTGTTTTTT,CASSLGTGWGEKLFF
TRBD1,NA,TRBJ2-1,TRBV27,TGTGCCAGCAGCCCCAATGACAGGGTTGGGGAGCAGTTCTTC,CASSPNDRVGEQFF
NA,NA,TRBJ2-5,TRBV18,TGTGCCAGCTCTCGGGGTGCCGAGACCCAGTACTTC,CASSRGAETQYF
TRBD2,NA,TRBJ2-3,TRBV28,TGTGCCAGCACCGGACTAGCGGGGAAGACAGATACGCAGTATTTT,CASTGLAGKTDTQYF
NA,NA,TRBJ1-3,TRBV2,TGTGCCAGCAGTGCTCAGGGCCAGGGCACCATATATTTT,CASSAQGQGTIYF
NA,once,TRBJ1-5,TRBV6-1,TGTGCCAGCAGTGGATTGGGGGGTGTCCTATTTCAGCCCCAGCATTTT,CASSGLGGVLFQPQHF
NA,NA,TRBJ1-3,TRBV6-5,TGTGCCAGCAGGGAGGTCGTAGACACCATATATTTT,CASREVVDTIYF
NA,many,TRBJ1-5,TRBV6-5,TGTGCCAGCAGTCAGGGGTATGGCAATCAGCCCCAGCATTTT,CASSQGYGNQPQHF
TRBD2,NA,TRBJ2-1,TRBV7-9,TGTGCCAGCAGCTTCGGGACTAGCGGGTACAATGAGCAGTTCTTC,CASSFGTSGYNEQFF
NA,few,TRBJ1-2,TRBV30,TGTGCCTGGAGTGTCGAGGCTAACTATGGCTACACCTTC,CAWSVEANYGYTF
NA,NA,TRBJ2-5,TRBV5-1,TGCGCCAGCAGCTTGGTCGGGGGTCGAGAGACCCAGTACTTC,CASSLVGGRETQYF
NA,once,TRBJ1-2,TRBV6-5,TGTGCCAGCAGCAGACCCCGTAGCGACCTTCCCTACACCTTC,CASSRPRSDLPYTF
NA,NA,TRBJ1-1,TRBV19,TGTGCCAGTAGTATAGATAACAGCCGCCGCACTGAAGCTTTCTTT,CASSIDNSRRTEAFF
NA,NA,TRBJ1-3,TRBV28,TGTGCCAGCAGTTTACAGGGTCCCACCATATATTTT,CASSLQGPTIYF
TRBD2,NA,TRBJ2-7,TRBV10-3,TGTGCCATCAGTGAGGGGCGGGGGGAAATGGAGCAGTACTTC,CAISEGRGEMEQYF
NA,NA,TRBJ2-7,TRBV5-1,TGCGCCAGCAGCTTTTTTCACAGGGACTACGAGCAGTACTTC,CASSFFHRDYEQYF
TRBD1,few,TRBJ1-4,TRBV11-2,TGTGCCAGCAGCTATGGACAGGGGCGGGCGGAAAAACTGTTTTTT,CASSYGQGRAEKLFF
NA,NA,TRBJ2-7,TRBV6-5,TGTGCCAGCTTAGTATCCTACTCCTACGAGCAGTACTTC,CASLVSYSYEQYF
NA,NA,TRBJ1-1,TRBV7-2,TGTGCCAGCAGCCTCCAGGTTGCCACTGAAGCTTTCTTT,CASSLQVATEAFF
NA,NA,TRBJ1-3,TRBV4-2,TGTGCCAGCAGCCAAGTAGCCCAACCACAGGGTAGGAACACCATATATTTT,CASSQVAQPQGRNTIYF
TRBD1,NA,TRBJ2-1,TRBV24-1,TGTGCCACCAGCTTATCCGGGACAGAACGGTTCTTC,CATSLSGTERFF
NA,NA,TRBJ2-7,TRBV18,TGTGCCAGCTCACCACGGGGCGACTACGAGCAGTACTTC,CASSPRGDYEQYF
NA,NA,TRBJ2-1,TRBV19,TGTGCCAGTAGTATGAAGGCGGGGACAGCTCAGACCAATGAGCAGTTCTTC,CASSMKAGTAQTNEQFF
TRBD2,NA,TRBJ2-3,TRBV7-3,TGTGCCAGCAGCTTGGGACTAGCGGCAGATACGCAGTATTTT,CASSLGLAADTQYF
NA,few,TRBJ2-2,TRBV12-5,TGTGCTAGTGGTTTGATGAGGACCGGGGAGCTGTTTTTT,CASGLMRTGELFF
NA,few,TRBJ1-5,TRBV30,TGTGCCTGGAGCGCAGGGGACAACCGCAATCAGCCCCAGCATTTT,CAWSAGDNRNQPQHF